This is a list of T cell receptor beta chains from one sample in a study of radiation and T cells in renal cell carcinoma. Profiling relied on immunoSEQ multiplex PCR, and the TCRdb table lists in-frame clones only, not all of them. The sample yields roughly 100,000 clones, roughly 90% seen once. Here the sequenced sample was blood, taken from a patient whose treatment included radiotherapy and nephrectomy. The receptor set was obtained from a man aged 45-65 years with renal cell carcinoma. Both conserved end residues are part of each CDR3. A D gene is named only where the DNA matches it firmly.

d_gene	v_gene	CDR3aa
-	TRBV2	CASSDGAGIGTQYF
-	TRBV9	CASSVAAGNQETQYF
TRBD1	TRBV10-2	CASSDPGTGLYEQYF
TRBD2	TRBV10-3	CAISAVWGRTSGRHYNEQFF
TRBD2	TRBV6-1	CASRGAGGPGEQFF
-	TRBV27	CASKPRESTGELFF
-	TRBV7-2	CASSLELSTQYF
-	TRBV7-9	CASSLRGIEGNTIYF
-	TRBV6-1	CASSDPWGYYGYTF
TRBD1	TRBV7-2	CASSSDRGNEQFF
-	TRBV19	CASSIVPGYEQYF
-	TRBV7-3	CASSLGGTGELFF
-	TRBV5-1	CASSLEAGNEKLFF
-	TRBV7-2	CASSLAMGSRGYTF
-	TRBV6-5	CASSPGYTVGYTF
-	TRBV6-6	CASSFPGRGEKLFF
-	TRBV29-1	CSVRDTYEQYF